The present TCR beta chain was sequenced within a study of cytomegalovirus exposure and HLA in healthy donors. The PCR contained 60 Vbeta and 13 Jbeta primers. Sequencing was performed with immunoSEQ multiplex PCR; in TCRdb, only in-frame clones are kept and a portion is missing. The sample yields over 80,000 clones, 81% seen once. A note on this clone: A read error may produce the germline difference seen at one junction end.

The sequence was obtained from a man aged 35 to 55 in good health and CMV-seropositive. The material sequenced was PBMCs.

CDR3 in amino acids: CASSPTGNQETQYF. CDR3 in DNA: TGTGCTAGCAGCCCGACAGGGAACCAAGAGACCCAGTACTTC. The chain uses TRBV7-7 and TRBJ2-5; 7 nucleotides line up with TRBD1. Germline loops: CDR1 SSHAT, CDR2 FNYEAQ (reference sequence). This CDR3 has 14 amino acids.